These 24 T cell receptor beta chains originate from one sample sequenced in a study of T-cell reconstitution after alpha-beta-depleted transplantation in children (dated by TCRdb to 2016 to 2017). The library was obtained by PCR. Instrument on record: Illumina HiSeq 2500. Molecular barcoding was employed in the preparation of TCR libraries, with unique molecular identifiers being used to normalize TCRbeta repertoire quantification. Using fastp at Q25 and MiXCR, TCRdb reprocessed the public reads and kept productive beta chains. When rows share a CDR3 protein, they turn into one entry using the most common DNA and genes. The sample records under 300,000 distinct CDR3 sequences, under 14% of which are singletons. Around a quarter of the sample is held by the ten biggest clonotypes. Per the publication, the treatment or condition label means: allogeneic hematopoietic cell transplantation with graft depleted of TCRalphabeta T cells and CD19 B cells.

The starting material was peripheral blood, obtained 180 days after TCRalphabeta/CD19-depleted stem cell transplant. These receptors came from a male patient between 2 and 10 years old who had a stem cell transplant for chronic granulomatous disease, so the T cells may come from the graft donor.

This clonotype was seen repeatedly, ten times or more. CDR3 coding DNA: TGTGCCAGCAGCCAAGATTTCGGGTCCTACGAGCAGTACTTC. Translating gives CASSQDFGSYEQYF. The J gene is TRBJ2-7, the V gene TRBV3-1; D remains unclear. The CDR3 loop spans 14 amino acids. Germline values: CDR1 LGHDT, CDR2 YNNKEL (reference sequence). V lost 0 bases to trimming and J lost 1 base, with 7 bases between them.

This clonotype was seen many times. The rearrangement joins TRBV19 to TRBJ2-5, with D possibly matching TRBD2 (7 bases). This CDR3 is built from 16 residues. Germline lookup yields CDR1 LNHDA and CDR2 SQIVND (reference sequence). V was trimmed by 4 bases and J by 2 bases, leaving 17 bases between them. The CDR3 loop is CASSSRGAPPQETQYF. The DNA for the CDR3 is TGTGCCAGTAGTAGCCGGGGGGCGCCCCCACAAGAGACCCAGTACTTC. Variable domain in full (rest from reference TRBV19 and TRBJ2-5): DGGITQSPKYLFRKEGQNVTLSCEQNLNHDAMYWYRQDPGQGLRLIYYSQIVNDFQKGDIAEGYSVSREKKESFPLTVTSAQKNPTAFYLCASSSRGAPPQETQYFGPGTRLLVL.

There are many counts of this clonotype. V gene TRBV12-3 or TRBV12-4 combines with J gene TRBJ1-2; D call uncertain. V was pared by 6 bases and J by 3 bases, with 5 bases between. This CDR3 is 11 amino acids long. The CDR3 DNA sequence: TGTGCCAGCAGAAACCACTATGGCTACACCTTC. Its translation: CASRNHYGYTF.

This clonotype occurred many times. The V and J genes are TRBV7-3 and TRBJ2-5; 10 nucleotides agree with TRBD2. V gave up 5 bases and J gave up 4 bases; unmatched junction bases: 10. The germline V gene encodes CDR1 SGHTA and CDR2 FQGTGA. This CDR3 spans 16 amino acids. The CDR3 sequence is CASSRGGPSGRETQYF. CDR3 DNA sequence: TGTGCCAGCAGCAGAGGAGGGCCTAGCGGGAGAGAGACCCAGTACTTC.

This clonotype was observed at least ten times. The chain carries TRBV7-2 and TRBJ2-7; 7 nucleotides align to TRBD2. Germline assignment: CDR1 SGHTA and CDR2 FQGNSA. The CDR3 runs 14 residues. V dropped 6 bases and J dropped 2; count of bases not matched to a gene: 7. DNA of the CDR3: TGTGCCAGCAGTCGGGACTACGATACCTACGAGCAGTACTTC. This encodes CASSRDYDTYEQYF.

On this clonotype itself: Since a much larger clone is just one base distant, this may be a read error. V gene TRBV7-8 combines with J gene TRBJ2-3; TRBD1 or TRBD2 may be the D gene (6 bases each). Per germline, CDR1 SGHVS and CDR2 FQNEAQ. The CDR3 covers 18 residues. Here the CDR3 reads CPSSLGFVGGHSTDTQYF. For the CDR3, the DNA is TGTCCCAGCAGCTTAGGGTTCGTGGGGGGCCATAGCACAGATACGCAGTATTTT.

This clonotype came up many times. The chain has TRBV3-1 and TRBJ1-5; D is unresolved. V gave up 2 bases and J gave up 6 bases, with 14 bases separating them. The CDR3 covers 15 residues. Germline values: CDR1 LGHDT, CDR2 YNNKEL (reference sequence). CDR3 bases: TGTGCCAGCAGCCAAAGCGGGGTTAGCGGTCAGCCCCAGCATTTT. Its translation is CASSQSGVSGQPQHF.

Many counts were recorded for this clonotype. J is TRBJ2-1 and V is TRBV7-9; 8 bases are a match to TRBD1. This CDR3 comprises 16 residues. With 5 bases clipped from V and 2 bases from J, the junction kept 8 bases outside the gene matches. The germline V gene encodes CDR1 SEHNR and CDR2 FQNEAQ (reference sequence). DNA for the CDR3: TGTGCCAGCAGCCCTAAAGACAGGGGCCCCTACAATGAGCAGTTCTTC. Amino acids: CASSPKDRGPYNEQFF. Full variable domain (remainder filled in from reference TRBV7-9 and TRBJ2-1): DTGVSQNPRHKITKRGQNVTFRCDPISEHNRLYWYRQTLGQGPEFLTYFQNEAQLEKSRLLSDRFSAERPKGSFSTLEIQRTEQGDSAMYLCASSPKDRGPYNEQFFGPGTRLTVL.

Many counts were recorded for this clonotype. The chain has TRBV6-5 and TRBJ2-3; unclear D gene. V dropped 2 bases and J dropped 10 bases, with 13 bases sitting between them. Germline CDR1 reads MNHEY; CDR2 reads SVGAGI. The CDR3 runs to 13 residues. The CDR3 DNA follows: TGTGCCAGCAGTTACCGAGGCTTGTCCCCGCAGTATTTT. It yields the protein CASSYRGLSPQYF.

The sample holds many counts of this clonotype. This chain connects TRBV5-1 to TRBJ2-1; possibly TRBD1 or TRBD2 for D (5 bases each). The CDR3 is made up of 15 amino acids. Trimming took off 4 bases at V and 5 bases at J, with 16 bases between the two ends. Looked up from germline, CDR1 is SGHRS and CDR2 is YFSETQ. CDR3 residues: CASSRPGDGHNEQFF. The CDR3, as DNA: TGCGCCAGCAGCCGGCCCGGGGACGGCCACAATGAGCAGTTCTTC.

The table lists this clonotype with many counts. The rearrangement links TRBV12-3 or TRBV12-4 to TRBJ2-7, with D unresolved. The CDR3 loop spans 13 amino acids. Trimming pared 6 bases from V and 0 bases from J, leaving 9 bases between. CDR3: CASRPTGSYEQYF. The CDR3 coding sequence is TGTGCCAGCAGGCCCACTGGCTCCTACGAGCAGTACTTC.

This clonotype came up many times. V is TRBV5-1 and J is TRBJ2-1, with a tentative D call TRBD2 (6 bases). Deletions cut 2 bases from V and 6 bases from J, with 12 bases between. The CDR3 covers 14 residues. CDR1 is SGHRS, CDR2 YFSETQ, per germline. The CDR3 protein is CASSFGDLSNEQFF. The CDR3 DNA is TGCGCCAGCAGCTTTGGGGACTTATCCAATGAGCAGTTCTTC.

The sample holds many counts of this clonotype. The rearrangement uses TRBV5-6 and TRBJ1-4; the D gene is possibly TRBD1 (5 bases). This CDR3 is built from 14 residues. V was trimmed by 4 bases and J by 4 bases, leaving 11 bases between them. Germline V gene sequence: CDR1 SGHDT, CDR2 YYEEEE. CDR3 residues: CASSIGTGNEKLFF. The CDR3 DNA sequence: TGTGCCAGCAGCATAGGGACTGGTAATGAAAAACTGTTTTTT.

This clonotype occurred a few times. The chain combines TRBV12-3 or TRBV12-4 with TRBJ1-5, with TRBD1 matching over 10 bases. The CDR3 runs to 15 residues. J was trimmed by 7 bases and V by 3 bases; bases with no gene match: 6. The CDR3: CASSFTDRGRQPQHF. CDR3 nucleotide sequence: TGTGCCAGCAGTTTCACGGACAGGGGGAGACAGCCCCAGCATTTT.

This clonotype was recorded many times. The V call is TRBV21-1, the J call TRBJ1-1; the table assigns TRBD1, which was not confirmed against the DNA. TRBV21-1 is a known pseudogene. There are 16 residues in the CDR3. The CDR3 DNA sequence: TGTGCCAGCAGCAAAAGGCGCAGCCGCGGTGGCACTGAAGCTTTCTTT. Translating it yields CASSKRRSRGGTEAFF.

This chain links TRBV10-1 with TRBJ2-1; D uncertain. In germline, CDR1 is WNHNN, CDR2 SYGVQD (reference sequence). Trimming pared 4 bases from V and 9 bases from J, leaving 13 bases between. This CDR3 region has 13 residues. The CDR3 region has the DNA TGCGCCAGCAGTGTGGGGATCGGAAGTGAGCAGTTCTTC. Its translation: CASSVGIGSEQFF.

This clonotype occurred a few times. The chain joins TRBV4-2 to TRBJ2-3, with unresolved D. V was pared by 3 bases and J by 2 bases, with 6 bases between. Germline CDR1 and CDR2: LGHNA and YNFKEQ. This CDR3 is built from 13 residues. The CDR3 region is CASSQGITDTQYF. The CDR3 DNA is TGTGCCAGCAGCCAGGGAATCACAGATACGCAGTATTTT.

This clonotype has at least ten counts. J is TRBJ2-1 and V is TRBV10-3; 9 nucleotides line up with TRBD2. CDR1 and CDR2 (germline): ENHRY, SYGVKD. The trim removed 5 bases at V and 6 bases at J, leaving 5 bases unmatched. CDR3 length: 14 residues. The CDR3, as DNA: TGTGCCATCAGTCTAGGACTAGCGAGCAATGAGCAGTTCTTC. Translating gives CAISLGLASNEQFF.

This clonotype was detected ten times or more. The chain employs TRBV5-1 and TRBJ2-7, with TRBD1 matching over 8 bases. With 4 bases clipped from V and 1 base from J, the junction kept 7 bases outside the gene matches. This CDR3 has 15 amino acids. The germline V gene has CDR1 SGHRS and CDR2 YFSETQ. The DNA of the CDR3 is TGCGCCAGCAGCATTGGGGACAGGTGGTCCTACGAGCAGTACTTC. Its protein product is CASSIGDRWSYEQYF.

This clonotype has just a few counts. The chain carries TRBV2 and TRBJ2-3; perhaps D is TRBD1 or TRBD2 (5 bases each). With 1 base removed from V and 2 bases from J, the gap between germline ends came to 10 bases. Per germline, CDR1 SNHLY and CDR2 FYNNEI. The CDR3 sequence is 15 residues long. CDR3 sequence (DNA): TGTGCCAGCAGTGAAGTGGGGACGCCCACAGATACGCAGTATTTT. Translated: CASSEVGTPTDTQYF.

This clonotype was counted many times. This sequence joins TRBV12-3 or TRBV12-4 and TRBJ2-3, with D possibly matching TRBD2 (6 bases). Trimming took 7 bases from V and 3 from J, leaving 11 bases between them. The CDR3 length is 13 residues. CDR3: CASTLTRTDTQYF. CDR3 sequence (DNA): TGTGCCAGCACCTTGACTAGAACAGATACGCAGTATTTT.

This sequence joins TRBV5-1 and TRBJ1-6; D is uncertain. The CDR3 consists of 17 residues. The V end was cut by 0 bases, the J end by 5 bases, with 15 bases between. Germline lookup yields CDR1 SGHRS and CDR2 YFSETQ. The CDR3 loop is CASSLAHEGGNNSPLHF. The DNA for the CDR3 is TGCGCCAGCAGCTTGGCCCACGAGGGCGGCAATAATTCACCCCTCCACTTT.

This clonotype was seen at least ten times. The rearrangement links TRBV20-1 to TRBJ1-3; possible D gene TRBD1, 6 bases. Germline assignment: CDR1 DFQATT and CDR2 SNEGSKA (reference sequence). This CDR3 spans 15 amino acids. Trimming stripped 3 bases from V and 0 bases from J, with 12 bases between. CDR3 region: CSASTGQNSGNTIYF. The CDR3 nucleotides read TGCAGTGCTAGTACAGGACAGAACTCTGGAAACACCATATATTTT.

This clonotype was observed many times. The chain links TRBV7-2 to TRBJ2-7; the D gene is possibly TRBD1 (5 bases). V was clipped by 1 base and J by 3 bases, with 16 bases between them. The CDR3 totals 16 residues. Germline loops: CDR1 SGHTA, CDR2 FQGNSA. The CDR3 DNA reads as TGTGCCAGCAGCTTAGAGGGGCGGAGTCCTAACTACGAGCAGTACTTC. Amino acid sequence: CASSLEGRSPNYEQYF.